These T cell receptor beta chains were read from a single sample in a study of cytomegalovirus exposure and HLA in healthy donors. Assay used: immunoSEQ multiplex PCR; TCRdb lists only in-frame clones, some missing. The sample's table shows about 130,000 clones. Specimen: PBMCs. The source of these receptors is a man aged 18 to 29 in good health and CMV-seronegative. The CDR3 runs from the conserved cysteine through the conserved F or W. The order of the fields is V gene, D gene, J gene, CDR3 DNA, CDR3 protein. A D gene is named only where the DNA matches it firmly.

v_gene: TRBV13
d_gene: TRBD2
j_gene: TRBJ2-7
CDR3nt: TGTGCCAGCAGCTTGAGGACTAGCGGGAGGAACGAGCAGTACTTC
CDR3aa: CASSLRTSGRNEQYF

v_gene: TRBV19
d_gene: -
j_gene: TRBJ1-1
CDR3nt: TGTGCCAGTAGTATAGGTTGGGGAGGGGGCACTGAAGCTTTCTTT
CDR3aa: CASSIGWGGGTEAFF

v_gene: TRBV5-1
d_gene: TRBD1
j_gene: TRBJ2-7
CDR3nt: TGCGCCAGCAGCTCGGGACAGGTCTTTGAGCAGTACTTC
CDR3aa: CASSSGQVFEQYF

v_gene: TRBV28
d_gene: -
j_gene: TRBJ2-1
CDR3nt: TGTGCCAGCAGTTCCTGGACAGTCTCAGCCTACAATGAGCAGTTCTTC
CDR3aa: CASSSWTVSAYNEQFF

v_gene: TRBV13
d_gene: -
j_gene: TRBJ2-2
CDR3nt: TGTGCCAGCAGCCCCCGGAGGAAAACCGGGGAGCTGTTTTTT
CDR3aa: CASSPRRKTGELFF

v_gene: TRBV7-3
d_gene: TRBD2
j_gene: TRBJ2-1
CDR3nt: TGTGCCAGCAGCTTGGTTAGGACTAGCGGGGGGAATGAGCAGTTCTTC
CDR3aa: CASSLVRTSGGNEQFF

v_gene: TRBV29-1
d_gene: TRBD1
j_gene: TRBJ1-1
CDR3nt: TGCAGCGCCGGGACAGGAAACACTGAAGCTTTCTTT
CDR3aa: CSAGTGNTEAFF

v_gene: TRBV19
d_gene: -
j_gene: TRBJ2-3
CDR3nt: TGTGCCCCAAACAGGGTAGATACGCAGTATTTT
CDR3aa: CAPNRVDTQYF

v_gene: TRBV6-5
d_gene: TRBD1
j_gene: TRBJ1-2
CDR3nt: TGTGCCAGCAGTCGTCTCAGGGGGGATGGCTACACCTTC
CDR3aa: CASSRLRGDGYTF

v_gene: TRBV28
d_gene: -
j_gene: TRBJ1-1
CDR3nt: TGTGCCAGCAGTACCTCACAGGTTGGTTCCACTGAAGCTTTCTTT
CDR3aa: CASSTSQVGSTEAFF

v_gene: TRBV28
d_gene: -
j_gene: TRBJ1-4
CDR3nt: TGTGCCAGCAGCCCTGTTGGAAGGGGTAAGGAAAAACTGTTTTTT
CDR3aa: CASSPVGRGKEKLFF

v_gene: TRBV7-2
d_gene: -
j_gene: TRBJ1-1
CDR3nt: TGTGCCAGCAGCTTAGTCGTGAACACTGAAGCTTTCTTT
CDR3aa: CASSLVVNTEAFF

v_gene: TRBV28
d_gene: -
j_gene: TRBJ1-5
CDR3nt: TGTGCCAGCAGTTTGAGGGATTACAATCAGCCCCAGCATTTT
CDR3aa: CASSLRDYNQPQHF

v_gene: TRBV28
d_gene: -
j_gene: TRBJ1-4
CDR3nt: TGTGCCAGCAGTTTTGGGGCGCAAATTAATGAAAAACTGTTTTTT
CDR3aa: CASSFGAQINEKLFF

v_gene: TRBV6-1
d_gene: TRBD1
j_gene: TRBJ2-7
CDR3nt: TGTGCCAGCAGTGAAGCAGCGACAGGGGGGCGTTACGAGCAGTACTTC
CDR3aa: CASSEAATGGRYEQYF

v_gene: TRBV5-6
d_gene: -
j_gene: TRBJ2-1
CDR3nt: TGTGCCAGCAGCTTCGGGAGCTCCTACAATGAGCAGTTCTTC
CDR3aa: CASSFGSSYNEQFF

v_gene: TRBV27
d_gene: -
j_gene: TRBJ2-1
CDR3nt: TGTGCCAGCAGTTTGGGGACTTACAATGAGCAGTTCTTC
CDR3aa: CASSLGTYNEQFF

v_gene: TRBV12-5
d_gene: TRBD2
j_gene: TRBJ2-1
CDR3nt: TGTGCTAGTGGTACTCACAACCGCCCGGGAGGTGAGCAGTTCTTC
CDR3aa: CASGTHNRPGGEQFF

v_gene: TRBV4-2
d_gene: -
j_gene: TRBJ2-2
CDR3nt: TGTGCCAGCAGCTCGCTCGGGGGACAGCGAAACACCGGGGAGCTGTTTTTT
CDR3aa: CASSSLGGQRNTGELFF

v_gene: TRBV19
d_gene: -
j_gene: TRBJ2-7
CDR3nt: TGTGCCAGTAGTCTCACAGGGAGTCACGAGCAGTACTTC
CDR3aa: CASSLTGSHEQYF

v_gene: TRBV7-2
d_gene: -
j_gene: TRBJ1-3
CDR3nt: TGTGCCAGCAGCTCAGATTCTGGAAACACCATATATTTT
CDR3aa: CASSSDSGNTIYF

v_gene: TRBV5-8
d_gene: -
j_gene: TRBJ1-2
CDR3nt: TGTGCCAGCAGCTTGTACCAGGGTAATGGCTACACCTTC
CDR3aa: CASSLYQGNGYTF

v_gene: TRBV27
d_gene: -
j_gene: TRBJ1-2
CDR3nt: TGTGCCAGCAGTCCACCGGACAGCCTAGGAAGATTCGGAGGCTACACCTTC
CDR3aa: CASSPPDSLGRFGGYTF

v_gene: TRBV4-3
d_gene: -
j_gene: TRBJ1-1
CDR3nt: TGCGCCAGCAGCCAAGGTTCAGGGCCCATGAACACTGAAGCTTTCTTT
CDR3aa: CASSQGSGPMNTEAFF

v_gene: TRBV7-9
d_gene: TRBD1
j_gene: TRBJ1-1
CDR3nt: TGTGCCAGCAGCTTAGGGGGTAGGGACAGGGAAGCTTTCTTT
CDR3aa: CASSLGGRDREAFF

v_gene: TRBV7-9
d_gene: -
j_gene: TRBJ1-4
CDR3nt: TGTGCCAGCAGCCCCTTGCCGGGACATGGAGAAAAACTGTTTTTT
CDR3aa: CASSPLPGHGEKLFF

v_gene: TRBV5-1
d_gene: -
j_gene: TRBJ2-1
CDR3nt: TGCGCCAGCAGCTTGGCGGGACGGGGAGGTTACAATGAGCAGTTCTTC
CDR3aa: CASSLAGRGGYNEQFF

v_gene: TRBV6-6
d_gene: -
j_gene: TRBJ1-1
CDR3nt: TGTGCCAGCAGTTCGACAGGTCTCACTGAAGCTTTCTTT
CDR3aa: CASSSTGLTEAFF

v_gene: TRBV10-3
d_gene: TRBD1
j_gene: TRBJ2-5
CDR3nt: TGTGCCATCAGTGGCCGGACAGGGGGGCAAGAGACCCAGTACTTC
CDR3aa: CAISGRTGGQETQYF